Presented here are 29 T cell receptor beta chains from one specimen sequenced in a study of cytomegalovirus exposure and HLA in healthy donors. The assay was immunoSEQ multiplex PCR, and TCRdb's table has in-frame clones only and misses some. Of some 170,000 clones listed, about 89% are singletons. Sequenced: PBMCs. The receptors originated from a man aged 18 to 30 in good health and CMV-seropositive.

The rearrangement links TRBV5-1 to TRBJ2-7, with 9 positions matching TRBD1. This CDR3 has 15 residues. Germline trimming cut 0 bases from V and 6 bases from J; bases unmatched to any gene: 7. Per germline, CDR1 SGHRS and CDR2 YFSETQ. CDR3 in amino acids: CASSLAGTGRSEQYF. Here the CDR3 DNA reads TGCGCCAGCAGCTTGGCCGGGACAGGGAGGTCCGAGCAGTACTTC.

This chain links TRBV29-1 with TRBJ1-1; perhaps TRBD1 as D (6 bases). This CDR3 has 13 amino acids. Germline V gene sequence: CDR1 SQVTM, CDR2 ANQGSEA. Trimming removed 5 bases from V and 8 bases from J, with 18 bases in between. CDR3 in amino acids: CSVQGGGKYEAFF. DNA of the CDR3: TGCAGCGTTCAAGGGGGGGGGAAGTACGAAGCTTTCTTT. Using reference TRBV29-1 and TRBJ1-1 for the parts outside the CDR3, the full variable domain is SAVISQKPSRDICQRGTSLTIQCQVDSQVTMMFWYRQQPGQSLTLIATANQGSEATYESGFVIDKFPISRPNLTFSTLTVSNMSPEDSSIYLCSVQGGGKYEAFFGQGTRLTVV.

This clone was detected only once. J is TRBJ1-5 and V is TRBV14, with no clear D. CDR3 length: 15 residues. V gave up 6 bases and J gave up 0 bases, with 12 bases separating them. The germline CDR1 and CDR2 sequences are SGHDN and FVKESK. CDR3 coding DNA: TGTGCCAGCAGACGACCGGAGTATAGCAATCAGCCCCAGCATTTT. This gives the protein CASRRPEYSNQPQHF.

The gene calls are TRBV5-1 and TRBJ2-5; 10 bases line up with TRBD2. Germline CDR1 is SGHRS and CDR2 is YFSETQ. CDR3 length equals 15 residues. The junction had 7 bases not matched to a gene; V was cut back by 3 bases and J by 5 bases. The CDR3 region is CASSWGAGGQETQYF. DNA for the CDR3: TGCGCCAGCAGCTGGGGAGCGGGGGGGCAGGAGACCCAGTACTTC.

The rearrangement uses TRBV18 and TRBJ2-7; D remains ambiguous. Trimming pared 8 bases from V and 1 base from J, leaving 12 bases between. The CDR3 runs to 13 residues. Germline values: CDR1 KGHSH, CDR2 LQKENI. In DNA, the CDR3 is TGTGCCAGCGCCCCCCAGGAATCCTACGAGCAGTACTTC. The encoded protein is CASAPQESYEQYF.

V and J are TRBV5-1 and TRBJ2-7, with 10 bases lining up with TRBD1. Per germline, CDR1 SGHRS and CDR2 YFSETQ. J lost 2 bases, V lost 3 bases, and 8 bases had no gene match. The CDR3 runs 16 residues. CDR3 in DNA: TGCGCCAGCAGCTCCCCCCGGACAGGGGGGACCTACGAGCAGTACTTC. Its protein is CASSSPRTGGTYEQYF.

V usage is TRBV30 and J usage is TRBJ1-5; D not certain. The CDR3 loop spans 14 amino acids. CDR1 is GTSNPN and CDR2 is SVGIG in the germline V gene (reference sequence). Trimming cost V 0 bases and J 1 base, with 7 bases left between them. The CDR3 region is CAWSVGASNQPQHF. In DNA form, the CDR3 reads TGTGCCTGGAGTGTAGGAGCCAGCAATCAGCCCCAGCATTTT.

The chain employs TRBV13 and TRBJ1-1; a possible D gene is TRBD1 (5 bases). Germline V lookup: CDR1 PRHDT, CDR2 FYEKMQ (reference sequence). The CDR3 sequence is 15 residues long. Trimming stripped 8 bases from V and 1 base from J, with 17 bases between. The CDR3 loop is CASSPPGGANTEAFF. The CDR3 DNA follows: TGTGCCAGCTCTCCCCCCGGGGGAGCGAACACTGAAGCTTTCTTT.

The CDR3 region is CASSQDLGGGGNTIYF. Written as DNA, the CDR3 is TGCGCCAGCAGCCAAGATTTAGGGGGTGGTGGAAACACCATATATTTT. The chain employs TRBV4-3 and TRBJ1-3, with D perhaps matching TRBD1 (6 bases). The CDR3 totals 16 residues. Trimming left V 0 bases short and J 3 bases short, with 12 bases between. Germline CDR1 and CDR2: LGHNA and YSLEER.

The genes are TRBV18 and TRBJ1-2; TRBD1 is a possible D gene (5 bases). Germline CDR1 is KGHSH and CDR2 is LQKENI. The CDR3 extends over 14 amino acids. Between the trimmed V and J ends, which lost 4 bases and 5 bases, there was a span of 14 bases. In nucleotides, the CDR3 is TGTGCCAGCTCACGTACCCTCAGGGATTATGGCTACACCTTC. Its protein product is CASSRTLRDYGYTF. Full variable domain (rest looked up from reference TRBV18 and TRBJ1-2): NAGVMQNPRHLVRRRGQEARLRCSPMKGHSHVYWYRQLPEEGLKFMVYLQKENIIDESGMPKERFSAEFPKEGPSILRIQQVVRGDSAAYFCASSRTLRDYGYTFGSGTRLTVV.

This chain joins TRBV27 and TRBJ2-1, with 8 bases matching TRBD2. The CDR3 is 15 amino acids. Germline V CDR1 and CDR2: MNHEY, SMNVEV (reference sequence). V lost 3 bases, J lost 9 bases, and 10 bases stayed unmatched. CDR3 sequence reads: CASSFHHKRESEQFF. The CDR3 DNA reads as TGTGCCAGCAGTTTTCACCATAAGCGGGAGTCTGAGCAGTTCTTC.

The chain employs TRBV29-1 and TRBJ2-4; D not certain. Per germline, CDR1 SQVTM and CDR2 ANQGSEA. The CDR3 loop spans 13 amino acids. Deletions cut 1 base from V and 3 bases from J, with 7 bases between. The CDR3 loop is CSVEVGVKNIQYF. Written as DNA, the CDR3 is TGCAGCGTTGAAGTCGGAGTCAAAAACATTCAGTACTTC.

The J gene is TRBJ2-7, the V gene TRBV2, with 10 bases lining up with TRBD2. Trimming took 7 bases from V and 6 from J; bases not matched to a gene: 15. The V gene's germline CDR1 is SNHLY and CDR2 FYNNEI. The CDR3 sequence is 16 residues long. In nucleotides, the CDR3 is TGTGCCAGCAAAGGCGTAGGGCTAGCGGGAGTAGGCGAGCAGTACTTC. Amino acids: CASKGVGLAGVGEQYF. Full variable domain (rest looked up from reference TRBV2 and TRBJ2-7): EPEVTQTPSHQVTQMGQEVILRCVPISNHLYFYWYRQILGQKVEFLVSFYNNEISEKSEIFDDQFSVERPDGSNFTLKIRSTKLEDSAMYFCASKGVGLAGVGEQYFGPGTRLTVT.

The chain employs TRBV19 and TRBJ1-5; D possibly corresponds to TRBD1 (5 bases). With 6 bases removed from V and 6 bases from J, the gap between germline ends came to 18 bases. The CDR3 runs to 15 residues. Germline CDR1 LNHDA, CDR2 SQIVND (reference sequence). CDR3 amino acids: CASRTVSRGSQPQHF. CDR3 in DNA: TGTGCCAGTAGAACGGTGTCCCGGGGGAGTCAGCCCCAGCATTTT. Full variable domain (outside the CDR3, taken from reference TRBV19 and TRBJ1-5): DGGITQSPKYLFRKEGQNVTLSCEQNLNHDAMYWYRQDPGQGLRLIYYSQIVNDFQKGDIAEGYSVSREKKESFPLTVTSAQKNPTAFYLCASRTVSRGSQPQHFGDGTRLSIL.

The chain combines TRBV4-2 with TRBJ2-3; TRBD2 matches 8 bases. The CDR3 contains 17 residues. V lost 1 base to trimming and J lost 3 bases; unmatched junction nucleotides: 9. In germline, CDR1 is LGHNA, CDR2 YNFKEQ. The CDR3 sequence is CASSQGLLAAWTDTQYF. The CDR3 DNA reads TGTGCCAGCAGCCAAGGGTTACTAGCGGCTTGGACAGATACGCAGTATTTT.

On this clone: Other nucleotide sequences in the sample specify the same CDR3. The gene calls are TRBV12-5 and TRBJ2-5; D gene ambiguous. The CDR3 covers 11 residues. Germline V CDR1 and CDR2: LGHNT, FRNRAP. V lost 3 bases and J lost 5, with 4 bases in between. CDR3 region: CASGFGETQYF. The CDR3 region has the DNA TGTGCTAGTGGTTTCGGGGAGACCCAGTACTTC.

The CDR3 region has the DNA TGTGCCAGCAGTTTATACCTGGGACAGCAGAGCTCCTACGAGCAGTACTTC. It encodes CASSLYLGQQSSYEQYF. The chain uses TRBV28 and TRBJ2-7; TRBD1 matches at 7 bases. The CDR3 has 17 amino acids. The junction had 9 bases not matched to a gene; V was cut back by 1 base and J by 0 bases. Germline V gives CDR1 MDHEN, CDR2 SYDVKM.

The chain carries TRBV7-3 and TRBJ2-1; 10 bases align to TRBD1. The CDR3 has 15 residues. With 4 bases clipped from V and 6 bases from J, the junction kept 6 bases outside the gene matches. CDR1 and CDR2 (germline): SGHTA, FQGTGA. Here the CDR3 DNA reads TGTGCCAGCAGCTCGGGACAGGGGTCATCCAATGAGCAGTTCTTC. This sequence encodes CASSSGQGSSNEQFF.

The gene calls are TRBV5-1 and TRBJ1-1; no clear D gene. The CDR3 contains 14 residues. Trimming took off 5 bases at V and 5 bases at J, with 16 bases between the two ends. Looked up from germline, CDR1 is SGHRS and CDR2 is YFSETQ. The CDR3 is CASSLLTGGTEAFF. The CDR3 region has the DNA TGCGCCAGCAGTTTGTTGACGGGTGGGACTGAAGCTTTCTTT.

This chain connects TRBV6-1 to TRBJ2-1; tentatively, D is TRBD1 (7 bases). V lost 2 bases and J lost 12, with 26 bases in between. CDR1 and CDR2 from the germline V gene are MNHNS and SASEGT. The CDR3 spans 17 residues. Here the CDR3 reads CASSERRAGQIPRRQFF. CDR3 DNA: TGTGCCAGCAGTGAACGCCGCGCGGGACAGATCCCCCGTCGGCAGTTCTTC.

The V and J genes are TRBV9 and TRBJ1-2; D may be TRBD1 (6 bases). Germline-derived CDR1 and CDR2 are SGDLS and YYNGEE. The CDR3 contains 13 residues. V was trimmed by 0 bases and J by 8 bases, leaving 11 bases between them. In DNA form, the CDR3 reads TGTGCCAGCAGCGTAGAATGGGGGGGCGGCTACACCTTC. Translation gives CASSVEWGGGYTF.

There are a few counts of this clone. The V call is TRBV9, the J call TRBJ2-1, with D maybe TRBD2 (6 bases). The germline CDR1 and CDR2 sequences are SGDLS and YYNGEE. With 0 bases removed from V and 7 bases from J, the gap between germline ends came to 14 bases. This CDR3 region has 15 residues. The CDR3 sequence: CASSVGGVSANEQFF. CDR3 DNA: TGTGCCAGCAGCGTAGGGGGGGTTTCTGCGAATGAGCAGTTCTTC.

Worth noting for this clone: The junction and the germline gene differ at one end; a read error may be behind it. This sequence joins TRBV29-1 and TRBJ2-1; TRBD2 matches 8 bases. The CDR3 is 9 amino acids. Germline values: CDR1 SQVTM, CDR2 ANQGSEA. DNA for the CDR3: TGCAGCGTAGCGGGAGTTGAGGTCTTC. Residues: CSVAGVEVF.

CDR3 loop: CASSLWSGSGANVLTF. In DNA form, the CDR3 reads TGTGCCAGCAGCTTATGGTCCGGGTCTGGGGCCAACGTCCTGACTTTC. The rearrangement uses TRBV7-3 and TRBJ2-6; D not resolved. This CDR3 spans 16 amino acids. The ends were cut back, 2 bases at V and 1 base at J, with 9 bases in the middle. Germline V CDR1 and CDR2: SGHTA, FQGTGA. The whole variable domain, remainder taken from reference TRBV7-3 and TRBJ2-6, is GAGVSQTPSNKVTEKGKYVELRCDPISGHTALYWYRQSLGQGPEFLIYFQGTGAADDSGLPNDRFFAVRPEGSVSTLKIQRTERGDSAVYLCASSLWSGSGANVLTFGAGSRLTVL.

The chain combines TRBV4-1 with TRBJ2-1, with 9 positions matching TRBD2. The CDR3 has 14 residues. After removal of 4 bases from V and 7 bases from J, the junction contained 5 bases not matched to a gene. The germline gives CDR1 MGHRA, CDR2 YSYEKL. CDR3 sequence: CASSPGLARNEQFF. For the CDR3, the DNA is TGCGCCAGCAGCCCCGGACTAGCGAGAAATGAGCAGTTCTTC.

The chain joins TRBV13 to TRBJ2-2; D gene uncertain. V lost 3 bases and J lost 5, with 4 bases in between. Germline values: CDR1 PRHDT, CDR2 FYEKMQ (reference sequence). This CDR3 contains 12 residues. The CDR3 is CASSLSTGELFF. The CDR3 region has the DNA TGTGCCAGCAGCTTGAGTACCGGGGAGCTGTTTTTT.

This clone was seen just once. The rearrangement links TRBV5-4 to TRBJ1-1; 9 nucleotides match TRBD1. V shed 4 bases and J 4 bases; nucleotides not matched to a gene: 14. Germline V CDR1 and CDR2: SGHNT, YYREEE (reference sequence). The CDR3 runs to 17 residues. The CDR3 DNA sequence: TGTGCCAGCAGCCTCGATCTACAGGGGGCGCGGGGCACTGAAGCTTTCTTT. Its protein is CASSLDLQGARGTEAFF. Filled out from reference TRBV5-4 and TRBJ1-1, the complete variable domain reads ETGVTQSPTHLIKTRGQQVTLRCSSQSGHNTVSWYQQALGQGPQFIFQYYREEENGRGNFPPRFSGLQFPNYSSELNVNALELDDSALYLCASSLDLQGARGTEAFFGQGTRLTVV.

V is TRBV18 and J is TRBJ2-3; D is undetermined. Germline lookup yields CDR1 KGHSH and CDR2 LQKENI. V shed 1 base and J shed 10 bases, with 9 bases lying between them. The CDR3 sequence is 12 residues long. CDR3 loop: CASSPQDEAQYF. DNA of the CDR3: TGTGCCAGCTCACCACAAGACGAGGCGCAGTATTTT.

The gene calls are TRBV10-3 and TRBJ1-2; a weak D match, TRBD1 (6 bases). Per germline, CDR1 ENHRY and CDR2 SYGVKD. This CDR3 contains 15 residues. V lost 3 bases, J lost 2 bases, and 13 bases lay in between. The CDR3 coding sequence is TGTGCCATCAGTGACCAGGGAAGGGGGAACTATGGCTACACCTTC. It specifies CAISDQGRGNYGYTF.